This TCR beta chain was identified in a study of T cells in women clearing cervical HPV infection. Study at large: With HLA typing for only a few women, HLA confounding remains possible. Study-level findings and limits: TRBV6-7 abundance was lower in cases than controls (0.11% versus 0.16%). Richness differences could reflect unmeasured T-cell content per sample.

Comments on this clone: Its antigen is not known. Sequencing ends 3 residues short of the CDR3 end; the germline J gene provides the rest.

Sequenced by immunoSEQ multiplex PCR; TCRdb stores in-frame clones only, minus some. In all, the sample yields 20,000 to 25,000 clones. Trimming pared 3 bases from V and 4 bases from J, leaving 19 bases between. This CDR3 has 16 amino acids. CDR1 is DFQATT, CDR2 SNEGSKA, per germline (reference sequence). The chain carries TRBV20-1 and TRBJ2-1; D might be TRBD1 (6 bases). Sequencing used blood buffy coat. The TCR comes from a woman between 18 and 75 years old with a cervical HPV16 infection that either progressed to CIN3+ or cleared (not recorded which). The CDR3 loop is CSASLFPRGKYNEQFF. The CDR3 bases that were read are TGCAGTGCTAGCCTTTTCCCCAGGGGAAAATACAATGAG.